The present T cell receptor (beta chain) was sequenced within a study of identical twins (TCRdb year 2016). The study in broad terms: The study deep-sequenced TCR alpha and beta repertoires from monozygotic twins, unrelated adults of various ages and cord blood to test whether fetal clonotypes persist. To rule out contamination, replicate twin experiments were performed at different times with different library preparation protocols.

CDR3 length: 16 amino acids, cysteine to phenylalanine. Only the CDR3 DNA stays, 48 bases, in frame from base 1. The V end gives up 6 bases and the J end 1 base, leaving 13 bases in the junction not matched to a gene. Via the germline V gene, CDR1 is SQVTM and CDR2 ANQGSEA. This clonotype turned up a few times. Its binding antigen is unknown. No much larger clone is present one base from it, and per-base qualities are unavailable. What the work shows at the level of the full study, not this receptor alone: Out-of-frame TCR alpha sequences shared between twins showed an excess of low generation-probability sequences compared with coincidental sharing between unrelated individuals. Zero-insertion analyses could be partly confounded by invariant T cells such as MAIT and iNKT, although diverse VJ usage argued against such confounding for most clonotypes. Abundant cord blood beta clonotypes carried fewer insertions; young adult naive repertoires showed a weaker similar trend, while memory repertoires showed none. The excess sharing between twins in beta out-of-frame sequences was weaker because fewer shared sequences reduced the signal-to-noise ratio. Conclusions relied on cross-sectional statistical analysis, since the same donors could not be followed over many years. In monozygotic twins, out-of-frame TCR alpha sharing was systematically underestimated by recombination models, although the models agreed with sharing between unrelated individuals.

Receptors were amplified or captured by 5' RACE. TCRdb records Illumina HiSeq 2000 as the sequencer. A universal primer binding site was added through template switching, and the final cDNA carried a unique molecular identifier so that TCR cDNA molecules could be counted accurately. First-strand cDNA for TCR alpha and beta chains was synthesized from specific primers in the conserved constant-segment region. To control for contamination, every cDNA library carried two barcodes: a SMART-Mk sample barcode plus Illumina barcodes. TruSeq adapter sequences and Illumina sample barcodes were added in two successive PCR steps. The Illumina HiSeq platform was used with custom primers to sequence TCR alpha and beta cDNA libraries. In the authors' own workflow: MiGEC was used to process raw reads and extract unique molecular identifiers, and MiXCR was used to find CDR3 positions. Recombination models were inferred per individual with the repgenHMM and IGoR tools using an EM algorithm. Shared clonotypes were analyzed with the tcR package in R, and sharing was normalized by the product of cloneset sizes. Out-of-frame nonproductive sequences were analyzed to study raw recombination free of thymic and clonal selection effects. The public reads were run again by TCRdb, first through fastp at Q25 and then through MiXCR, and only productive beta chains were kept. Identical CDR3 proteins give one entry, which carries the most common genes and DNA. The V and J calls follow TCRdb's processing rather than the paper's. The sample table records about 390,000 distinct CDR3 sequences; 7% to 9.5% of these occur just once. Of the sample, over 7% falls within the top ten clones.

All donors were healthy Caucasians. The study also sequenced three unrelated non-twin adults: a male aged 18 to 30, a male aged 50 to 60 and a female aged 50 to 60. Miltenyi CD45RO+ enrichment and human naive T-cell isolation kits were used to isolate memory (CD45RO+) and naive T cells from PBMC. The rearrangement combines TRBV29-1 with TRBJ2-7, with 9 junctional bases fitting TRBD1. The source material was naive T cells sorted from blood. The sample's cell subset or site label, in plain terms: cells isolated with a human naive T-cell isolation kit. The TCR was taken from a woman aged 50 to 60 in good health. DNA sequence: TGCAGCGTCACAGGCTCCGGGACAGGGAATTCCTACGAGCAGTACTTC. Its product reads: CSVTGSGTGNSYEQYF.